These 20 T cell receptor beta chains share one sample of origin, sequenced in a study of T-cell memory formation after mild COVID-19. TCRdb re-called the 5' RACE reads with MiXCR, one entry per CDR3 protein. The table has 25,000 to 35,000 distinct CDR3 sequences, around 20% seen once. The sequenced material came from PBMCs or a T cell subset sorted from them (not recorded which). Receptors were obtained from an adult who had mild COVID-19 (a few samples of this study predate the infection). Cell type and time point are not known.

The chain carries TRBV7-6 and TRBJ2-7, with no clear D. The CDR3 is 20 residues long. CDR1 and CDR2 from the germline V gene are SGHVS and FNYEAQ. V lost 1 base and J lost 0, with 25 bases in between. The CDR3 here is CASSLDDGRILKRSSYEQYF. The DNA of the CDR3 is TGTGCCAGCAGCTTAGATGATGGTAGGATCCTCAAGAGGTCCTCCTACGAGCAGTACTTC. Filled out from reference TRBV7-6 and TRBJ2-7, the complete variable domain reads GAGVSQSPRYKVTKRGQDVALRCDPISGHVSLYWYRQALGQGPEFLTYFNYEAQQDKSGLPNDRFSAERPEGSISTLTIQRTEQRDSAMYRCASSLDDGRILKRSSYEQYFGPGTRLTVT.

This clonotype occurred many times. The V and J genes are TRBV18 and TRBJ2-3; 8 nucleotides agree with TRBD1. The germline V gene has CDR1 KGHSH and CDR2 LQKENI. The V segment lost 6 bases and the J segment 3 bases; nucleotides outside the gene matches: 2. This CDR3 is 13 amino acids long. The chain's CDR3 is CASSGQGTDTQYF. The CDR3 coding sequence is TGTGCCAGCTCCGGACAGGGTACAGATACGCAGTATTTT.

This clonotype was detected ten times or more. The chain couples TRBV20-1 to TRBJ2-1; TRBD2 matches 8 bases. V gave up 3 bases and J gave up 8 bases; unmatched junction bases: 3. The CDR3 has 12 amino acids. Germline V lookup: CDR1 DFQATT, CDR2 SNEGSKA (reference sequence). CDR3: CSARTSVHEQFF. As DNA, the CDR3 is TGCAGTGCTAGGACTAGCGTCCATGAGCAGTTCTTC.

This clonotype was recorded at least ten times. The rearrangement joins TRBV4-2 to TRBJ1-6, with D perhaps TRBD1 (5 bases). The germline V gene encodes CDR1 LGHNA and CDR2 YNFKEQ. The CDR3 is made up of 15 amino acids. Trimming shortened V by 8 bases and J by 0 bases, and 11 bases separated the two germline ends. The CDR3 sequence is CASGRGSSYNSPLHF. The CDR3 DNA is TGTGCCAGCGGACGGGGGAGCTCCTATAATTCACCCCTCCACTTT.

This clonotype was picked up many times. The rearrangement uses TRBV12-3 or TRBV12-4 and TRBJ1-5; D is unclear. V gave up 3 bases and J gave up 1 base, with 4 bases separating them. This CDR3 has 13 residues. The DNA of the CDR3 is TGTGCCAGCAGTTTGTCGAGCAATCAGCCCCAGCATTTT. This gives the protein CASSLSSNQPQHF.

The chain is built from TRBV5-4 and TRBJ2-1; D may be TRBD2 (5 bases). This CDR3 has 16 residues. V was trimmed by 0 bases and J by 4 bases, leaving 14 bases between them. Germline values: CDR1 SGHNT, CDR2 YYREEE (reference sequence). The CDR3 bases are TGTGCCAGCAGCTTGGCTGGCGGGCGGCCATACAATGAGCAGTTCTTC. Protein product: CASSLAGGRPYNEQFF.

This clonotype was observed at least ten times. The CDR3 loop is CASRIQTGGTEAFF. In nucleotides, the CDR3 is TGTGCCAGCAGGATCCAAACAGGGGGCACTGAAGCTTTCTTT. This chain links TRBV12-3 or TRBV12-4 with TRBJ1-1; the match to TRBD1 covers 8 bases. CDR3 length: 14 amino acids. Trimming removed 6 bases from V and 4 bases from J; junction bases left unmatched: 7.

This clonotype showed up many times. The junction and the germline gene differ at one end; a read error may be behind it. The chain employs TRBV29-1 and TRBJ2-3; TRBD1 or TRBD2 may be the D gene (6 bases each). The CDR3 sequence is 14 residues long. Germline CDR1 and CDR2: SQVTM and ANQGSEA. The CDR3 DNA follows: TGCAGCCTAGTGGGCGGGACACCGCACAGATACGCAGTATTT. It translates to CSLVGGTPHRYAVF.

The V call is TRBV7-3, the J call TRBJ2-3, with D perhaps TRBD1 (5 bases). Germline V gives CDR1 SGHTA, CDR2 FQGTGA. V lost 1 base, J lost 0 bases, and 8 bases lay in between. The CDR3 sequence is 15 residues long. CDR3 bases: TGTGCCAGCAGCTTAATTCAGGGTAGCACAGATACGCAGTATTTT. Its protein is CASSLIQGSTDTQYF.

This clonotype was seen at least ten times. The junction and the germline gene differ at one end; a read error may be behind it. The rearrangement joins TRBV7-7 to TRBJ2-5, with TRBD2 matching 7 bases. This CDR3 has 15 residues. The germline CDR1 and CDR2 sequences are SSHAT and FNYEAQ (reference sequence). In DNA form, the CDR3 reads TGTGCTAGCAGCTTAGTTCCGGGACTAAGGGAGACCCAGTACTTC. Protein: CASSLVPGLRETQYF.

Many counts were recorded for this clonotype. The chain joins TRBV7-2 to TRBJ2-1, with D perhaps matching TRBD2 (5 bases). CDR3 size: 15 residues. V shed 2 bases and J shed 7 bases, with 15 bases lying between them. Germline lookup yields CDR1 SGHTA and CDR2 FQGNSA. The CDR3 sequence is CASSLSGHQENEQFF. The CDR3, as DNA: TGTGCCAGCAGCTTAAGCGGTCATCAGGAAAATGAGCAGTTCTTC. Full variable domain (rest looked up from reference TRBV7-2 and TRBJ2-1): GAGVSQSPSNKVTEKGKDVELRCDPISGHTALYWYRQSLGQGLEFLIYFQGNSAPDKSGLPSDRFSAERTGGSVSTLTIQRTQQEDSAVYLCASSLSGHQENEQFFGPGTRLTVL.

This clonotype was seen at least ten times. J is TRBJ2-5 and V is TRBV7-9; D perhaps matches TRBD1 (6 bases). CDR1 and CDR2 from the germline V gene are SEHNR and FQNEAQ (reference sequence). This CDR3 spans 15 amino acids. V was pared by 4 bases and J by 5 bases, with 17 bases between. The CDR3 is CASSSNRVPGETQYF. Written as DNA, the CDR3 is TGTGCCAGCAGCTCAAACAGGGTCCCGGGGGAGACCCAGTACTTC.

The chain links TRBV11-2 to TRBJ2-4; D may be TRBD2 (5 bases). The CDR3 spans 13 residues. The germline V gene encodes CDR1 SGHAT and CDR2 FQNNGV. The V and J ends lost 6 bases and 6 bases respectively, with 12 bases between them. CDR3 loop: CASRVESGNIQYF. The CDR3, as DNA: TGTGCCAGCAGGGTAGAAAGCGGAAACATTCAGTACTTC.

This sequence joins TRBV29-1 and TRBJ2-7; the D call may be TRBD1 or TRBD2 (7 bases each). V was cut by 6 bases and J by 5 bases, with 14 bases left in between. In germline, CDR1 is SQVTM, CDR2 ANQGSEA. The CDR3 is 12 residues long. The CDR3 region has the DNA TGCAGCGTCCCAGGGGGGGTCCACGAGCAGTACTTC. Amino acid sequence: CSVPGGVHEQYF.

This clonotype was seen at least ten times. This sequence joins TRBV27 and TRBJ1-1, with D possibly being TRBD1 (5 bases). Germline V gene sequence: CDR1 MNHEY, CDR2 SMNVEV (reference sequence). This CDR3 is built from 13 residues. The ends were cut back, 3 bases at V and 5 bases at J, with 10 bases in the middle. The CDR3 sequence is CASSFSRGTEAFF. The CDR3 DNA is TGTGCCAGCAGTTTCTCCCGGGGGACTGAAGCTTTCTTT.

This clonotype was seen many times. V gene TRBV7-9 combines with J gene TRBJ2-7; D is perhaps TRBD1 or TRBD2 (5 bases each). This CDR3 is built from 18 residues. CDR1 is SEHNR, CDR2 FQNEAQ, per germline (reference sequence). Trimming took 5 bases from V and 0 from J, leaving 23 bases between them. The CDR3 spells CASSPGKYGRAISYEQYF. CDR3 nucleotides: TGTGCCAGCAGCCCGGGGAAGTATGGCAGGGCCATCTCCTACGAGCAGTACTTC.

This clonotype occurred many times. This sequence joins TRBV2 and TRBJ1-5; D remains unclear. Germline lookup yields CDR1 SNHLY and CDR2 FYNNEI. The CDR3 sequence is 19 residues long. The V gene lost 2 bases and the J gene lost 0 bases, with 20 bases spanning the gap. The CDR3 DNA reads TGTGCCAGCAGTGAACGTGGCCAGTCCACCGCTTATAGCAATCAGCCCCAGCATTTT. Its translation is CASSERGQSTAYSNQPQHF.

Comment on this clonotype: It may be a read error: a sequence one base away is much more abundant. The gene calls are TRBV20-1 and TRBJ2-3; D unresolved. The V gene's germline CDR1 is DFQATT and CDR2 SNEGSKA (reference sequence). CDR3 length: 13 residues. The CDR3 here is CSARGWAPDPQYF. In DNA form, the CDR3 reads TGCAGTGCTAGGGGGTGGGCTCCAGATCCGCAGTATTTT.

In its sample, this clonotype was seen many times. The CDR3 region has the DNA TGTGCCAGCAGCTTAGGTGCAGTCGGTGGGCCCCAGCATTTT. It specifies CASSLGAVGGPQHF. This chain uses TRBV7-9 with TRBJ1-5, with D unclear. This CDR3 region has 14 residues. In germline, CDR1 is SEHNR, CDR2 FQNEAQ (reference sequence). V lost 1 base to trimming and J lost 9 bases, with 13 bases between them.

The table lists this clonotype with many counts. V gene TRBV5-6 combines with J gene TRBJ2-3; a possible D gene is TRBD2 (6 bases). V dropped 4 bases and J dropped 6 bases, with 18 bases sitting between them. Germline CDR1 reads SGHDT; CDR2 reads YYEEEE. CDR3 length: 15 amino acids. The CDR3 reads CASSGSSARGDTQYF. The CDR3 nucleotides read TGTGCCAGCAGCGGATCTAGCGCCCGAGGGGATACGCAGTATTTT.